The rows below give T cell receptor beta chains drawn from one sample of a study of blood T cell repertoires in COVID-19. Libraries were prepared by immunoSEQ multiplex PCR; TCRdb keeps only in-frame clonotypes and omits some of them. Of 20,000 or so clones listed, about nine tenths were seen once; the top ten hold approximately 3.6%. Source material: peripheral blood. All receptors come from a man in his fifties or sixties with active COVID-19. Both conserved end residues are part of each CDR3. D genes are given only for firm matches. The size field is filled for only some rows; it gives once, few, many or a size class.

j_call v_call clone_size d_call cdr3_nt cdr3_aa
TRBJ2-3 TRBV5-1 NA TRBD2 TGCGCCAGCAGCTCCGGGACTAGCGGGGGACCAGATACGCAGTATTTT CASSSGTSGGPDTQYF
TRBJ1-5 TRBV7-6 NA NA TGTGCCAGCAGATTAAGCACGACAAATCAGCCCCAGCATTTT CASRLSTTNQPQHF
TRBJ1-1 TRBV5-4 NA TRBD1 TGTGCCAGCAGCTCAACAGGGGGCCCGAACACTGAAGCTTTCTTT CASSSTGGPNTEAFF
TRBJ2-1 TRBV6-5 NA NA TGTGCCAGCGGCATCAATGAGCAGTTCTTC CASGINEQFF
TRBJ1-1 TRBV2 few NA TGTGCCAGCAGGGGAACTGGGGGGGGCACTGAAGCTTTCTTT CASRGTGGGTEAFF
TRBJ1-4 TRBV4-3 NA NA TGCGCCAGCAGCCAAGATTTCCGGGGAAGTAATGAAAAACTGTTTTTT CASSQDFRGSNEKLFF
TRBJ2-7 TRBV10-1 few NA TGCGCCAGCAGTGATTTTCAGGGAGGCGAGCAGTACTTC CASSDFQGGEQYF
TRBJ1-3 TRBV19 NA NA TGTGCCAGTAGTCCCTCAGGGGCTGGAAACACCATATATTTT CASSPSGAGNTIYF
TRBJ2-7 TRBV2 NA NA TGTGCCAGCAGTGAAAGCGGAGGCGGGCACTACGAGCAGTACTTC CASSESGGGHYEQYF
TRBJ2-3 TRBV29-1 once TRBD1 TGCAGCGTGAGACCGGGACAGCTAACAGATACGCAGTATTTT CSVRPGQLTDTQYF
TRBJ2-3 TRBV30 NA NA TGTGCCTGGAGTCTTATGGGCGGCACAGATACGCAGTATTTT CAWSLMGGTDTQYF
TRBJ1-2 TRBV6-6 NA TRBD1 TGTGCCAGCAGTAACCGGGACAGGGGCCTCTATGGCTACACCTTC CASSNRDRGLYGYTF
TRBJ1-5 TRBV5-5 NA TRBD1 TGTGCCAGCAGCTTGGGAACAGGGGAGAGTCAGCCCCAGCATTTT CASSLGTGESQPQHF
TRBJ2-7 TRBV9 NA TRBD1 TGTGCCAGCAGCCTCAGCGGGACAGGGGGCTACGAGCAGTACTTC CASSLSGTGGYEQYF
TRBJ2-7 TRBV10-3 once TRBD1 TGTGCCATCAGTGTCCAGGGGGTTTTCTACGAGCAGTACTTC CAISVQGVFYEQYF
TRBJ2-5 TRBV7-9 NA NA TGTGCCAGCACACAGCAAGAGACCCAGTACTTC CASTQQETQYF
TRBJ2-7 TRBV5-6 NA TRBD1 TGTGCCAGCAGCTTTGAGGGCCAATTTCGACAGGGGGCAGGGTACGAGCAGTACTTC CASSFEGQFRQGAGYEQYF
TRBJ2-1 TRBV19 NA TRBD1 TGTGCCAGTACCTCGGACAGGAGCTCCTACAATGAGCAGTTCTTC CASTSDRSSYNEQFF
TRBJ2-3 TRBV25-1 NA NA TGTGCCAGCAGTGTCCACCAGGGTGAAGATACGCAGTATTTT CASSVHQGEDTQYF
TRBJ1-2 TRBV4-3 NA NA TGCGCCAGCAGTGGTGGGGGGGACTATGGCTACACCTTC CASSGGGDYGYTF